A selection of T cell receptor beta chains follows, all from one sample in a study of cytotoxic CD8 clonotypes in ibrutinib-treated CLL. Assay: immunoSEQ multiplex PCR; the TCRdb copy retains only in-frame clones and omits some. The sample contains 35,000 to 55,000 clones, 60% to 80% of which appear only once. Here the sequenced sample was PBMCs, taken after 12 months of ibrutinib treatment. All receptors derive from a human donor with chronic lymphocytic leukemia. CDR3s include the opening cysteine and the closing phenylalanine or tryptophan. The D gene is left open where the match is weak. Where a row states a size, it is once, few, many or the class of an expanded clone; other rows omit it.

D | J | V | size | CDR3 | DNA
TRBD2 | TRBJ2-1 | TRBV5-6 | once | CASSFTSGSQSSYNEQFF | TGTGCCAGCAGCTTTACTAGCGGGTCCCAGAGCTCCTACAATGAGCAGTTCTTC
. | TRBJ1-2 | TRBV9 | . | CASSSGLREEGYTF | TGTGCCAGCAGCTCTGGACTAAGGGAGGAAGGCTACACCTTC
TRBD1 | TRBJ2-5 | TRBV5-4 | . | CASSPDRFETQYF | TGTGCCAGCAGTCCGGACAGGTTTGAGACCCAGTACTTC
. | TRBJ2-3 | TRBV14 | . | CASSQLGGGPSTDTQYF | TGTGCCAGCAGCCAACTGGGCGGGGGCCCGAGCACAGATACGCAGTATTTT
. | TRBJ2-3 | TRBV18 | . | CASSPGLADSDTQYF | TGTGCCAGCTCACCAGGGTTAGCGGATTCAGATACGCAGTATTTT
. | TRBJ1-3 | TRBV5-6 | . | CASSPGSNSGNTIYF | TGTGCCAGCAGCCCGGGCTCGAACTCTGGAAACACCATATATTTT
TRBD2 | TRBJ2-7 | TRBV2 | . | CASRTSGGYEQYF | TGTGCCAGCAGGACAAGCGGGGGATACGAGCAGTACTTC
. | TRBJ2-3 | TRBV7-8 | . | CASSLTGWDTDTQYF | TGTGCCAGCAGCCTGACAGGTTGGGACACAGATACGCAGTATTTT
. | TRBJ2-3 | TRBV21-1 | . | CASSSQRGLTDTQYF | TGTGCCAGCAGCAGTCAGCGGGGGTTAACAGATACGCAGTATTTT
TRBD2 | TRBJ2-7 | TRBV30 | once | CAWSRPGGTLYEQYF | TGTGCCTGGAGTAGGCCGGGGGGGACACTCTACGAGCAGTACTTC
. | TRBJ2-2 | TRBV7-9 | . | CASSPLGTANTGELFF | TGTGCCAGCAGCCCCTTAGGGACCGCGAACACCGGGGAGCTGTTTTTT
TRBD2 | TRBJ2-7 | TRBV10-3 | . | CAIGVSGGAYEQYF | TGTGCCATCGGCGTTAGCGGGGGGGCCTACGAGCAGTACTTC
TRBD2 | TRBJ2-1 | TRBV19 | . | CASSIGGENEQFF | TGTGCCAGTAGTATTGGGGGGGAAAATGAGCAGTTCTTC
TRBD1 | TRBJ1-1 | TRBV4-2 | few | CASSKDRGYTEAFF | TGTGCCAGCAGCAAGGACAGGGGGTACACTGAAGCTTTCTTT
. | TRBJ2-7 | TRBV5-1 | . | CASSLEYEQYF | TGCGCCAGCAGCTTGGAATACGAGCAGTACTTC
. | TRBJ2-7 | TRBV11-2 | . | CASSSGFSSYEQYF | TGTGCCAGCAGCTCCGGTTTTAGTTCCTACGAGCAGTACTTC
. | TRBJ1-1 | TRBV20-1 | . | CSASYQTEAFF | TGCAGTGCTAGTTACCAGACTGAAGCTTTCTTT
TRBD1 | TRBJ2-2 | TRBV11-1 | . | CASSLQGVTGELFF | TGTGCCAGCAGCTTACAGGGGGTCACCGGGGAGCTGTTTTTT
. | TRBJ2-4 | TRBV6-6 | . | CASSYGRTDTKNIQYF | TGTGCCAGCAGTTACGGGCGGACAGATACCAAAAACATTCAGTACTTC
. | TRBJ2-7 | TRBV11-2 | . | CASSLGALVYEQYF | TGTGCCAGCAGCTTAGGGGCGTTGGTTTACGAGCAGTACTTC
. | TRBJ2-1 | TRBV5-1 | few | CASSLSQNNEQFF | TGCGCCAGCAGCTTGAGTCAGAACAATGAGCAGTTCTTC
. | TRBJ2-5 | TRBV5-1 | once | CASSLGYGGGNYQETQYF | TGCGCCAGCAGCTTGGGGTATGGTGGAGGTAACTACCAAGAGACCCAGTACTTC
. | TRBJ2-7 | TRBV29-1 | . | CSVLGGTGSGLYEQYF | TGCAGCGTCCTTGGAGGTACAGGGTCGGGGCTATACGAGCAGTACTTC
TRBD2 | TRBJ2-5 | TRBV30 | . | CAWSLSGGTGETQYF | TGTGCCTGGAGCCTTAGCGGGGGGACTGGGGAGACCCAGTACTTC
. | TRBJ2-7 | TRBV7-3 | . | CASSFGDTYEQYF | TGTGCCAGCAGCTTCGGGGATACCTACGAGCAGTACTTC
. | TRBJ2-7 | TRBV30 | . | CAWSVWSYEQYF | TGTGCCTGGAGTGTATGGTCCTACGAGCAGTACTTC
. | TRBJ2-7 | TRBV4-1 | few | CASSQGGTATYEQYF | TGCGCCAGCAGCCAGGGGGGCACGGCGACCTACGAGCAGTACTTC
. | TRBJ2-5 | TRBV29-1 | . | CSVEEGASGTQYF | TGCAGCGTTGAAGAAGGTGCTTCAGGGACCCAGTACTTC
. | TRBJ1-5 | TRBV4-1 | once | CASSSTWDQPQHF | TGCGCCAGCAGCTCTACATGGGATCAGCCCCAGCATTTT
. | TRBJ2-2 | TRBV7-9 | . | CASSNKELFF | TGTGCCAGCAGCAACAAGGAGCTGTTTTTT
. | TRBJ2-5 | TRBV6-1 | few | CASRFIQETQYF | TGTGCCAGCAGGTTCATCCAAGAGACCCAGTACTTC
. | TRBJ1-1 | TRBV2 | . | CASRGGVADTEAFF | TGTGCCAGCAGAGGGGGGGTGGCGGACACTGAAGCTTTCTTT
TRBD1 | TRBJ2-3 | TRBV5-6 | . | CASSGDSGQPRDTQYF | TGTGCCAGCAGCGGGGACAGCGGCCAGCCGCGAGATACGCAGTATTTT